These T cell receptor beta chains were read from a single sample in a study of spatial heterogeneity in lung cancer. TCRdb re-called the 5' RACE reads through MiXCR, storing one row per CDR3 protein. The data contain more than 35,000 distinct CDR3 sequences, around 5.5% of them singletons. Sequencing used PBMCs, obtained at surgery. Receptors were obtained from a female donor with early-stage non-small cell lung cancer. Both conserved end residues are part of each CDR3. D genes are given only for firm matches. Expanded clones get a size class; other rows say once, few or many, or leave the size out.

j_call	d_call	v_call	clone_size	cdr3_nt	cdr3_aa
TRBJ1-1	-	TRBV6-1	many	TGTGCCAGCAGTGAACGGGGGGATATGAACACTGAAGCTTTCTTT	CASSERGDMNTEAFF
TRBJ1-2	-	TRBV20-1	few	TGCAGTGCTAGAGAGGGGACCGAGTATGGCTACACCTTC	CSAREGTEYGYTF
TRBJ1-3	-	TRBV5-6	many	TGTGCCAGCAGCCGGGCGGGGGCTGTAAACACCATATATTTT	CASSRAGAVNTIYF
TRBJ2-1	TRBD1	TRBV12-3/TRBV12-4	many	TGTGCCAGCAGTTTAAACCCGGGACAGGGGGCCAATGAGCAGTTCTTC	CASSLNPGQGANEQFF
TRBJ1-1	-	TRBV6-1	few	TGTGCCAGCAGTTCCCATGTGAACACTGAAGCTTTCTTT	CASSSHVNTEAFF
TRBJ1-5	TRBD1	TRBV15	many	TGTGCCACCAGCAGAGATCCCGACCCGAGCAGGGGGAACAATCAGCCCCAGCATTTT	CATSRDPDPSRGNNQPQHF
TRBJ1-1	TRBD1	TRBV3-1	few	TGTGCCAGCAGCCGCCCGGGACAGGGGGTCTTTGAAGCTTTCTTT	CASSRPGQGVFEAFF
TRBJ1-5	TRBD1	TRBV19	many	TGTGCCACCGGGACAGCCAAATATAGCAATCAGCCCCAGCATTTT	CATGTAKYSNQPQHF
TRBJ2-5	TRBD2	TRBV5-1	-	TGCGCCAGCAGCACAGGACTAGCGTGGGAGACCCAGTACTTC	CASSTGLAWETQYF
TRBJ2-3	-	TRBV4-3	-	TGCGCCAGCAGCCAAGGCGGGAGCACAGATACGCAGTATTTT	CASSQGGSTDTQYF
TRBJ2-1	-	TRBV20-1	-	TGCAGTGAGGAGAGGGTGATCAATGAGCAGTTCTTC	CSEERVINEQFF
TRBJ2-1	-	TRBV5-1	many	TGCGCCAGCAGCTTGGGCAGCTACAATGAGCAGTTCTTC	CASSLGSYNEQFF
TRBJ2-7	-	TRBV20-1	many	TGCAGTGCTAGGGCGTTCCGAGACAGCCAGGACTACGAGCAGTACTTC	CSARAFRDSQDYEQYF
TRBJ2-1	TRBD1	TRBV11-2	many	TGTGCCAGCAGCCCGGACAGGTACAATGAGCAGTTCTTC	CASSPDRYNEQFF
TRBJ2-3	-	TRBV27	many	TGTGCCAGCAGTTTATCCCCTAGCTGGTACACAGATACGCAGTATTTT	CASSLSPSWYTDTQYF
TRBJ2-3	-	TRBV20-1	few	TGCAGTGCTAGGTCGGACAGCCTTAGCACAGATACGCAGTATTTT	CSARSDSLSTDTQYF
TRBJ1-6	-	TRBV6-1	few	TGTGCCAGCGGCATTTTGGGTGGGAGGAATTCACCCCTCCACTTT	CASGILGGRNSPLHF
TRBJ1-4	-	TRBV28	many	TGTGCCAGCATCAGTTCGACAGGCGAAGAAAAACTGTTTTTT	CASISSTGEEKLFF
TRBJ1-6	-	TRBV2	few	TGTGCCAGCAGTGTAAACAGGGATGATTCACCCCTCCACTTT	CASSVNRDDSPLHF
TRBJ2-3	TRBD2	TRBV20-1	many	TGCAGTGCAAATAGCGGGGGGCTTAGCACAGATACGCAGTATTTT	CSANSGGLSTDTQYF
TRBJ2-3	-	TRBV20-1	many	TGCAGTGCCCACTCTCCATTGACAGATACGCAGTATTTT	CSAHSPLTDTQYF
TRBJ2-2	-	TRBV12-3/TRBV12-4	few	TGTGCCAGCAGCCCCTACAGCGGGGAGCTGTTTTTT	CASSPYSGELFF
TRBJ2-7	TRBD2	TRBV28	medium-sized	TGTGCCAGCAGTCCGACTAGCGGGAGGACCTCCTACGAGCAGTACTTC	CASSPTSGRTSYEQYF
TRBJ2-3	-	TRBV10-3	many	TGTGCCACGACCCCCGCGGGGACAGATACGCAGTATTTT	CATTPAGTDTQYF
TRBJ2-1	-	TRBV5-1	many	TGCGCCAGCAGCTTAGGCGGGGGCGATTACAATGAGCAGTTCTTC	CASSLGGGDYNEQFF
TRBJ2-5	-	TRBV2	few	TGTGCCAGCAGCGCCCTCGAGACCCAGTACTTC	CASSALETQYF
TRBJ1-2	TRBD1	TRBV29-1	many	TGCAGCGTTGAAGGGGACAGATATGGCTACACCTTC	CSVEGDRYGYTF
TRBJ2-1	TRBD1	TRBV29-1	many	TGCAGCACGGGACAGGGGCAAAATGAGCAGTTCTTC	CSTGQGQNEQFF
TRBJ2-5	-	TRBV2	many	TGTGCCAGCAGTGCCCGGTCCTTTGAGACCCAGTACTTC	CASSARSFETQYF
TRBJ2-1	-	TRBV3-1	-	TGTGCCAGCAGCCAGAGAAACCAAGAGCCGTTGGAGATCTTC	CASSQRNQEPLEIF
TRBJ1-2	-	TRBV30	-	TGTGCCTGGGGCCAGAATTCTAACTATGGCTACACCTTC	CAWGQNSNYGYTF
TRBJ1-2	-	TRBV7-2	few	TGTGCCAGCAGCCCCACGTGGGCCTCTAACTATGGCTACACCTTC	CASSPTWASNYGYTF
TRBJ2-6	-	TRBV6-2/TRBV6-3	few	TGTGTCAGCTTTCGCTCTGGGGCCAACGTCCTGACTTTC	CVSFRSGANVLTF
TRBJ1-1	-	TRBV2	few	TGTGCCAGCAGCGTAGGGACACCACCTGAAGCTTTCTTT	CASSVGTPPEAFF
TRBJ1-1	-	TRBV12-3/TRBV12-4	many	TGTGCCAGCAGTTACAGGGTGGGGCCTGAAGCTTTCTTT	CASSYRVGPEAFF
TRBJ2-6	-	TRBV27	many	TGTGCCAGCAGTTTATCGGTGGGCGGGGCCAACGTCCTGACTTTC	CASSLSVGGANVLTF
TRBJ2-1	-	TRBV4-1	many	TGCGCCAGCAGCCAAGTTGGAGAGCCGAATGAGCAGTTCTTC	CASSQVGEPNEQFF